The 15 T cell receptor beta chains below all came from one sample that was sequenced in a study of T cell repertoires in cytomegalovirus infection. One entry per CDR3 protein, called by TCRdb with MiXCR from the reads. The data contain approximately 140,000 distinct CDR3 sequences, about 24% of them seen just once; the ten biggest clones take up around 32%. The antigens of these receptors remain unknown. Sequenced sample: PBMCs, sequenced either directly or after in vitro stimulation (not recorded which). These receptors all come from a human donor in good health (CMV status not recorded). Some clones in this sample may be carry-over from other donors' samples.

This clonotype has more than one count but fewer than ten. This sequence joins TRBV6-6 and TRBJ1-1; D is unclear. Trimming took 2 bases from V and 6 from J, leaving 10 bases between them. CDR1 is MNHNY and CDR2 is SVGAGI in the germline V gene (reference sequence). The CDR3 totals 13 residues. The CDR3, as DNA: TGTGCCAGCAGTTACCGAAGGACTCCTGAAGCTTTCTTT. Protein: CASSYRRTPEAFF.

The rearrangement links TRBV7-3 to TRBJ1-1; D is unresolved. The ends were cut back, 2 bases at V and 7 bases at J, with 8 bases in the middle. CDR3 length equals 12 residues. CDR1 is SGHTA, CDR2 FQGTGA, per germline. CDR3 DNA sequence: TGTGCCAGCAGCTTAGGGAACTATGAAGCTTTCTTT. Amino acid sequence: CASSLGNYEAFF. The variable domain in full, with the rest retrieved from reference TRBV7-3 and TRBJ1-1, is GAGVSQTPSNKVTEKGKYVELRCDPISGHTALYWYRQSLGQGPEFLIYFQGTGAADDSGLPNDRFFAVRPEGSVSTLKIQRTERGDSAVYLCASSLGNYEAFFGQGTRLTVV.

This chain connects TRBV29-1 to TRBJ2-7, with D possibly being TRBD2 (6 bases). V lost 7 bases to trimming and J lost 4 bases, with 26 bases between them. Germline CDR1 is SQVTM and CDR2 is ANQGSEA. This CDR3 has 16 residues. Here the CDR3 reads CSDAPGLTKLMYEQYF. The CDR3 coding sequence is TGCAGCGACGCACCGGGACTTACAAAATTAATGTACGAGCAGTACTTC.

The count of this clonotype is one. The chain joins TRBV19 to TRBJ1-3; D unclear. This CDR3 is 16 amino acids long. V gave up 5 bases and J gave up 0 bases, with 14 bases separating them. Germline values: CDR1 LNHDA, CDR2 SQIVND (reference sequence). CDR3 nucleotide sequence: TGTGCCAGTAGTTCCAGACTAAGTTACTCTGGAAACACCATATATTTT. It encodes CASSSRLSYSGNTIYF.

This clonotype has a handful of counts. This chain uses TRBV11-2 with TRBJ2-3; D not resolved. V lost 3 bases to trimming and J lost 0 bases, with 7 bases between them. This CDR3 is 14 amino acids long. Germline V gene sequence: CDR1 SGHAT, CDR2 FQNNGV. The CDR3 sequence: CASSLVQSTDTQYF. The DNA of the CDR3 is TGTGCCAGCAGCTTGGTTCAGAGCACAGATACGCAGTATTTT.

This clonotype appeared once. V usage is TRBV7-2 and J usage is TRBJ1-2; D unresolved. V gave up 3 bases and J gave up 4 bases, with 21 bases separating them. The CDR3 sequence is 17 residues long. Germline CDR1 SGHTA, CDR2 FQGNSA. CDR3 coding DNA: TGTGCCAGCAGCTTGAGCGGACTGGCCAGCGGAGGCTATGGCTACACCTTC. It encodes CASSLSGLASGGYGYTF.

The rearrangement joins TRBV2 to TRBJ2-3; D unresolved. This CDR3 has 16 amino acids. Germline V CDR1 and CDR2: SNHLY, FYNNEI. V dropped 0 bases and J dropped 2 bases, with 12 bases sitting between them. The CDR3 nucleotides are TGTGCCAGCAGTGAAGCGCGTCTCAGGTTCACAGATACGCAGTATTTT. Translated: CASSEARLRFTDTQYF.

This clonotype has ten or more counts. This rearrangement joins TRBV5-1 to TRBJ1-1; D perhaps matches TRBD1 (5 bases). CDR1 is SGHRS, CDR2 YFSETQ, per germline. The CDR3 length is 14 residues. Trimming stripped 3 bases from V and 4 bases from J, with 13 bases between. CDR3 DNA sequence: TGCGCCAGCAGCTCTGGGACGGAGGGCACTGAAGCTTTCTTT. Translation: CASSSGTEGTEAFF.

This clonotype came up a few times. The V and J genes are TRBV30 and TRBJ2-6, with 9 bases fitting TRBD1. V was pared by 0 bases and J by 3 bases, with 3 bases of the junction left unmatched. Germline V gene sequence: CDR1 GTSNPN, CDR2 SVGIG (reference sequence). The CDR3 runs to 16 residues. CDR3 coding DNA: TGTGCCTGGAGTGTAACAGGGGGCCTTGGGGCCAACGTCCTGACTTTC. Protein: CAWSVTGGLGANVLTF.

The V and J genes are TRBV18 and TRBJ1-6; a weak D match, TRBD1 (5 bases). The CDR3 covers 16 residues. Germline V gene sequence: CDR1 KGHSH, CDR2 LQKENI. V was cut by 6 bases and J by 6 bases, with 18 bases left in between. DNA of the CDR3: TGTGCCAGCTCGACGAAGGGGTTAACCCGTAATTCACCCCTCCACTTT. Translated: CASSTKGLTRNSPLHF.

The gene calls are TRBV15 and TRBJ2-7; 9 bases line up with TRBD1. Germline loops: CDR1 LNHNV, CDR2 YYDKDF (reference sequence). The CDR3 totals 14 residues. After removal of 1 base from V and 5 bases from J, the junction contained 3 bases not matched to a gene. As DNA, the CDR3 is TGTGCCACCAGCAGAGCAGGGACAGGGAACGAGCAGTACGTC. Encoded protein: CATSRAGTGNEQYV.

This clonotype has just a few counts. Here the CDR3 DNA reads TGTGCCAGCAGCTCCGTAGGGGGAGGGCCGCTTTATGAGCAGTTCTTC. Amino acid sequence: CASSSVGGGPLYEQFF. V and J are TRBV11-2 and TRBJ2-1, with a tentative D call TRBD2 (7 bases). Trimming cost V 4 bases and J 8 bases, with 21 bases left between them. CDR3 length equals 16 residues. Germline V gives CDR1 SGHAT, CDR2 FQNNGV. The variable domain in full, with the rest retrieved from reference TRBV11-2 and TRBJ2-1, is EAGVAQSPRYKIIEKRQSVAFWCNPISGHATLYWYQQILGQGPKLLIQFQNNGVVDDSQLPKDRFSAERLKGVDSTLKIQPAKLEDSAVYLCASSSVGGGPLYEQFFGPGTRLTVL.

This clonotype was seen many times. The V call is TRBV7-2, the J call TRBJ2-1; D not resolved. Trimming stripped 3 bases from V and 3 bases from J, with 12 bases between. This CDR3 comprises 15 residues. Germline CDR1 and CDR2: SGHTA and FQGNSA. DNA for the CDR3: TGTGCCAGCAGCTTTGGCGATCACCACTACAATGAGCAGTTCTTC. Its protein product is CASSFGDHHYNEQFF.

The chain has TRBV19 and TRBJ1-1; the D is unclear. V gave up 5 bases and J gave up 0 bases, with 10 bases separating them. Per the germline V gene, CDR1 is LNHDA and CDR2 is SQIVND (reference sequence). The CDR3 is 14 residues long. CDR3 sequence: CASSASIMNTEAFF. The CDR3 nucleotides are TGTGCCAGTAGTGCGTCTATAATGAACACTGAAGCTTTCTTT.

CDR3: CASSERQGGSEQYF. As DNA, the CDR3 is TGTGCCAGCAGCGAAAGACAGGGGGGCTCCGAGCAGTACTTC. The chain employs TRBV9 and TRBJ2-7, with TRBD1 identical over 9 bases. The V segment lost 3 bases and the J segment 6 bases; nucleotides outside the gene matches: 7. This CDR3 comprises 14 residues. Germline CDR1 is SGDLS and CDR2 is YYNGEE.